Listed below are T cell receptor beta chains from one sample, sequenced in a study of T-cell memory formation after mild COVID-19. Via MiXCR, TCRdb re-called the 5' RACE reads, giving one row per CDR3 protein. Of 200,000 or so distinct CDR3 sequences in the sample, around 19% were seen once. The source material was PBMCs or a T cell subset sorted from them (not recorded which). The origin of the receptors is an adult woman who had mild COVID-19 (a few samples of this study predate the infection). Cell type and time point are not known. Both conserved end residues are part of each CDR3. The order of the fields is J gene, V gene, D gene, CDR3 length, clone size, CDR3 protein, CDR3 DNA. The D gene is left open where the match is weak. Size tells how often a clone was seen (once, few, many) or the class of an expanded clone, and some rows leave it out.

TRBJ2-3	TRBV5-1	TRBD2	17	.	CASSPGLTSGIADTQYF	TGCGCCAGCAGCCCCGGACTGACTAGCGGGATAGCAGATACGCAGTATTTT
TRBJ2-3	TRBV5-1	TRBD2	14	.	CASRVAGGPDTQYF	TGCGCCAGCAGGGTAGCGGGGGGCCCAGATACGCAGTATTTT
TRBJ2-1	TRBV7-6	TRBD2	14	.	CASSSPGLAGLNYF	TGTGCCAGCAGCTCCCCTGGGCTAGCGGGCTTAAATTATTTC
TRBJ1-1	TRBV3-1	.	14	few	CASSQAWLNTEAFF	TGTGCCAGCAGCCAAGCATGGTTGAACACTGAAGCTTTCTTT
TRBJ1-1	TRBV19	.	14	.	CASSMTAMNTEAFF	TGTGCCAGTAGTATGACAGCCATGAACACTGAAGCTTTCTTT
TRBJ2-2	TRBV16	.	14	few	CASRRPDNTGELFF	TGTGCCAGTAGACGACCAGATAACACCGGGGAGCTGTTTTTT
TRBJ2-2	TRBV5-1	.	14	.	CASSFGTFGGELFF	TGCGCCAGCAGCTTTGGCACCTTCGGCGGGGAGCTGTTTTTT
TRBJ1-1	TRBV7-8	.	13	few	CASSLAKVSEAFF	TGTGCCAGCAGCTTAGCCAAAGTGTCTGAAGCTTTCTTT
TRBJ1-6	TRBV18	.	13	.	CASMIGVRSPLHF	TGTGCCAGCATGATAGGGGTTCGGTCACCCCTCCACTTT
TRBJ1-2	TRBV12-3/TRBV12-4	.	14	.	CASSLSRIPGGYTF	TGTGCCAGCAGTTTATCTCGGATCCCGGGGGGCTACACCTTC
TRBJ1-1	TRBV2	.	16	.	CASSPDRGSAGTEAFF	TGTGCCAGCAGCCCAGATCGTGGGTCTGCGGGCACTGAAGCTTTCTTT
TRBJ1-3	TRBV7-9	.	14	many	CASSLVEAGNTIYF	TGTGCCAGCAGCTTAGTGGAGGCCGGGAACACCATATATTTT
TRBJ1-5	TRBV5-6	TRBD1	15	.	CASSLNGQGTRPQHF	TGTGCCAGCAGCTTGAATGGACAGGGGACGCGGCCCCAGCATTTT
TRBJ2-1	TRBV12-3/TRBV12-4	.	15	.	CASSLQGRAGNEQFF	TGTGCCAGCAGTTTACAGGGGAGGGCCGGAAATGAGCAGTTCTTC
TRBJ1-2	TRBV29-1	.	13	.	CSVARTENYGYTF	TGCAGCGTCGCTCGGACGGAGAACTATGGCTACACCTTC
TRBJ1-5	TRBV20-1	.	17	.	CSAPARPGPGFGQPQHF	TGCAGTGCCCCCGCGAGGCCGGGACCGGGATTTGGTCAGCCCCAGCATTTT
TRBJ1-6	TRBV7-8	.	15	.	CASSWGTSDNSPLHF	TGTGCCAGCAGCTGGGGCACTTCAGACAATTCACCCCTCCACTTT
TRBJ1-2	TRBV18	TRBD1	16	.	CASSPPTTGGGYGYTF	TGTGCCAGCTCACCACCAACAACAGGGGGCGGCTATGGCTACACCTTC
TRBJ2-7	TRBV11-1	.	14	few	CASSPGRITYEQYF	TGTGCCAGCAGCCCGGGACGGATTACCTACGAGCAGTACTTC
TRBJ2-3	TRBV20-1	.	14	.	CSARPVTSTDTQYF	TGCAGTGCCCGTCCGGTTACTAGCACAGATACGCAGTATTTT
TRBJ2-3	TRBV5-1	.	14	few	CASSRSPSTDTQYF	TGCGCCAGCAGCCGTTCTCCTAGCACAGATACGCAGTATTTT
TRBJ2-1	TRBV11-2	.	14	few	CASSPWDSSSEQFF	TGTGCCAGCAGCCCTTGGGACTCCAGTAGTGAGCAGTTCTTC
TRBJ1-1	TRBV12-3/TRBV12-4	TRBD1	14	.	CASRLGQSHTEAFF	TGTGCCAGCCGTCTGGGACAGTCACACACTGAAGCTTTCTTT
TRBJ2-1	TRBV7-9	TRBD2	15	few	CASSYQGTSVDEQFF	TGTGCCAGCAGCTATCAAGGGACTAGCGTCGATGAGCAGTTCTTC
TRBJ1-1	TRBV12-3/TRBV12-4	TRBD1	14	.	CASSTGQGSSEAFF	TGTGCCAGCAGTACGGGACAGGGGAGCTCTGAAGCTTTCTTT
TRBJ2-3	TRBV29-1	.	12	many	CSVERGTDTQYF	TGCAGCGTTGAACGGGGCACAGATACGCAGTATTTT
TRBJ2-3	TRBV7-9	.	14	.	CASSPGTRTDTQYF	TGTGCCAGCAGCCCCGGGACTCGCACAGATACGCAGTATTTT
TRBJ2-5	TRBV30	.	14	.	CAWTPQVSVGTQYF	TGTGCCTGGACCCCCCAGGTATCTGTCGGGACCCAGTACTTC
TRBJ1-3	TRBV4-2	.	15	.	CASSHPLSSGNTIYF	TGTGCCAGCAGCCACCCACTGAGCTCTGGAAACACCATATATTTT
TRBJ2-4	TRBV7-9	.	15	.	CASSLVGDSQAIQYF	TGTGCCAGCAGCTTAGTAGGGGACTCCCAGGCCATTCAGTACTTC
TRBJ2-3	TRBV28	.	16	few	CASSLIGPGRADTQYF	TGTGCCAGCAGTTTAATTGGTCCAGGGCGCGCAGATACGCAGTATTTT
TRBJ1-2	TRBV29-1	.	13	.	CSVRRSLNYGYTF	TGCAGCGTTCGCAGGTCCCTAAACTATGGCTACACCTTC
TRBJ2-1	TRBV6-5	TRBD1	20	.	CASSYSPGDRGPEVYNEQFF	TGTGCCAGCAGTTACAGTCCGGGGGACAGGGGGCCGGAAGTCTACAATGAGCAGTTCTTC
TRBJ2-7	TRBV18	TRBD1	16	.	CASSPSGSGTGAEQYF	TGTGCCAGCTCACCCAGTGGATCCGGGACAGGCGCCGAGCAGTACTTC
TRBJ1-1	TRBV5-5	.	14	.	CASSPQLLNTEAFF	TGTGCCAGCAGCCCACAACTACTGAACACTGAAGCTTTCTTT
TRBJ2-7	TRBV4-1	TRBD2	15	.	CASSRGLAGDGEQYF	TGCGCCAGCAGCCGAGGACTAGCGGGGGACGGCGAGCAGTACTTC
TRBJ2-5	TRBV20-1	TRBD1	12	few	CTSRGQAETQYF	TGCACCTCCAGAGGACAGGCCGAGACCCAGTACTTC
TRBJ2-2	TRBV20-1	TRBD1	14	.	CSARAGGNTGELFF	TGCAGTGCTAGAGCAGGGGGAAACACCGGGGAGCTGTTTTTT
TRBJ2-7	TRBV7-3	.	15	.	CASSPYGGSSYEQYF	TGTGCCAGCAGCCCCTATGGAGGGTCATCCTACGAGCAGTACTTC
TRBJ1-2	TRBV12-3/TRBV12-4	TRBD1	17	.	CASSLSGTGPIARGYTF	TGTGCCAGCAGTTTATCCGGGACAGGACCCATCGCTCGGGGCTACACCTTC
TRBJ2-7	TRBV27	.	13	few	CASSLSPGYEQYF	TGTGCCAGCAGTTTATCGCCAGGCTACGAGCAGTACTTC
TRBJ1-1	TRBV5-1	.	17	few	CASSFAGTLTVSTEAFF	TGCGCCAGCAGCTTCGCCGGGACCCTCACCGTGAGCACTGAAGCTTTCTTT